This T cell receptor (beta chain) was documented in a study of identical twins. TCRdb processed the 5' RACE reads anew with MiXCR; each CDR3 protein has one entry. The sample has under 350,000 distinct CDR3 sequences; less than 9.5% are singletons. Donors were all healthy Caucasians. CDR1 and CDR2 (germline): MNHEY, SVGAGI. The CDR3 is 16 amino acids. Trimming removed 0 bases from V and 4 bases from J; junction bases left unmatched: 6. The same data also went into a second study, on yellow fever vaccine responses in identical twins.

The chain uses TRBV6-5 and TRBJ1-2; 9 nucleotides agree with TRBD1. Sequencing was carried out using CD8+ T cells sorted from blood. This receptor was taken from a woman aged 18-35 years in good health. In DNA form, the CDR3 reads TGTGCCAGCAGTTACTCCCGACAGGGGGATGGCTATGGCTACACCTTC. This codes for CASSYSRQGDGYGYTF.